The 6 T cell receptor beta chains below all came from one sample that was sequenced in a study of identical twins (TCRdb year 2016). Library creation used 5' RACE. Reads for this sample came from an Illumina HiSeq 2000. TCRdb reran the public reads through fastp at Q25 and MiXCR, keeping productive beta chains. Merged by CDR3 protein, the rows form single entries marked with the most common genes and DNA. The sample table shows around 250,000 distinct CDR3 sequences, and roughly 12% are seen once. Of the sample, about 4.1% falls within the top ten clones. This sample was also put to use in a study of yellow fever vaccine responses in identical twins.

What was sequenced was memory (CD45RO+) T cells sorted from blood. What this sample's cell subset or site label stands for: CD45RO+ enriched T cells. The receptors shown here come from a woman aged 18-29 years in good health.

The CDR3 DNA sequence: TGTGCCAGCAGTTTGAACAGGGGCCTAGACAATGAGCAGTTCTTC. Its protein is CASSLNRGLDNEQFF. This chain connects TRBV27 to TRBJ2-1; 7 nucleotides align to TRBD1. The germline CDR1 and CDR2 sequences are MNHEY and SMNVEV (reference sequence). CDR3 length equals 15 residues. J lost 5 bases, V lost 3 bases, and 7 bases had no gene match.

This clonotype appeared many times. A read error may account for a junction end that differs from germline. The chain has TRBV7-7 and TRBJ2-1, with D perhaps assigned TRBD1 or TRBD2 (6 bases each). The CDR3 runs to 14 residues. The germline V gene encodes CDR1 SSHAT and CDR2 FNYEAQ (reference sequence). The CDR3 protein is CASSIGGWSNEQFF. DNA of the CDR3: TGTGCTAGCAGCATAGGGGGGTGGAGCAATGAGCAGTTCTTC.

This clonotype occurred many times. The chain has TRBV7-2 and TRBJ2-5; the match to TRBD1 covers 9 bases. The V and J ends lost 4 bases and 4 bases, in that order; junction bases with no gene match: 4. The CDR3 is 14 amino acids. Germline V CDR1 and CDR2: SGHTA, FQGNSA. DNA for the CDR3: TGTGCCAGCAGCTCAGGGACAGGGCGAGAGACCCAGTACTTC. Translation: CASSSGTGRETQYF.

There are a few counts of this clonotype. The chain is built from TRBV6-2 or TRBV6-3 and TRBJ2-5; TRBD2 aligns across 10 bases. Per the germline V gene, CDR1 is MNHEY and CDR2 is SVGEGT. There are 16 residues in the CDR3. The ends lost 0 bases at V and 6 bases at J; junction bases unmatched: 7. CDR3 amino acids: CASSYSTSGNQKTQYF. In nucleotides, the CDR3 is TGTGCCAGCAGTTACTCCACTAGCGGGAATCAAAAGACCCAGTACTTC.

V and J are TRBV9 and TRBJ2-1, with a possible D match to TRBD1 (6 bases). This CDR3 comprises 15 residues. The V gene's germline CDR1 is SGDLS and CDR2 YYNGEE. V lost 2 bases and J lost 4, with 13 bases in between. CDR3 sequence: CASSVVQGRYNEQFF. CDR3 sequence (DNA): TGTGCCAGCAGCGTCGTCCAGGGGCGATACAATGAGCAGTTCTTC.

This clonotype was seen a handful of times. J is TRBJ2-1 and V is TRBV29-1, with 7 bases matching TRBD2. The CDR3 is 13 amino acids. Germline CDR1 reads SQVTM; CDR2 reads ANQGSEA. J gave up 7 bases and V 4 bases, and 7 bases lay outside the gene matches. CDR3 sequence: CSVGASGPNEQFF. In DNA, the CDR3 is TGCAGCGTTGGGGCTAGCGGCCCAAATGAGCAGTTCTTC.